A selection of T cell receptor beta chains follows, all from one sample in a study of blood T cell repertoires in COVID-19. Assay: immunoSEQ multiplex PCR; the TCRdb copy retains only in-frame clones and omits some. This table has 250,000 or so clones, around 90% appearing once. Sequencing was performed on peripheral blood. The receptors were gathered from a woman aged 40 to 50 who had recovered from COVID-19. CDR3s include the opening cysteine and the closing phenylalanine or tryptophan. The order of the fields is clone size, D gene, V gene, J gene, CDR3 protein, CDR3 DNA. The D gene is left open where the match is weak. Not every row has a clone size; where given, it reads once, few, many or a size class.

abundance: NA
d_gene: TRBD2
v_gene: TRBV11-2
j_gene: TRBJ2-2
CDR3aa: CASSPYGGTSGYTGELFF
CDR3nt: TGTGCCAGCAGTCCTTACGGGGGGACTAGCGGGTACACCGGGGAGCTGTTTTTT

abundance: once
d_gene: TRBD1
v_gene: TRBV5-1
j_gene: TRBJ2-1
CDR3aa: CASEEGGLYNEQFF
CDR3nt: TGCGCCAGCGAAGAAGGGGGCCTCTACAATGAGCAGTTCTTC

abundance: once
d_gene: NA
v_gene: TRBV3-1/TRBV3-2
j_gene: TRBJ2-5
CDR3aa: CASSQVGLAQETQYF
CDR3nt: TGTGCCAGCAGCCAAGTGGGACTCGCCCAAGAGACCCAGTACTTC

abundance: NA
d_gene: TRBD1
v_gene: TRBV27
j_gene: TRBJ1-5
CDR3aa: CASSPRDRGSNQPQHF
CDR3nt: TGTGCCAGCAGTCCAAGAGACAGGGGGAGCAATCAGCCCCAGCATTTT

abundance: many
d_gene: NA
v_gene: TRBV24-1
j_gene: TRBJ1-5
CDR3aa: CATSDLPGQPQHF
CDR3nt: TGTGCCACCAGTGATTTGCCCGGTCAGCCCCAGCATTTT

abundance: NA
d_gene: NA
v_gene: TRBV7-3
j_gene: TRBJ2-1
CDR3aa: CASSLAVYNEQFF
CDR3nt: TGTGCCAGCAGCTTAGCAGTTTACAATGAGCAGTTCTTC

abundance: NA
d_gene: NA
v_gene: TRBV7-6
j_gene: TRBJ1-1
CDR3aa: CASSLKGSGHLMNTEAFF
CDR3nt: TGTGCCAGCAGCTTAAAGGGATCGGGACACCTCATGAACACTGAAGCTTTCTTT

abundance: NA
d_gene: TRBD1
v_gene: TRBV20-1
j_gene: TRBJ1-4
CDR3aa: CSASKGTADEKLFF
CDR3nt: TGCAGTGCTAGTAAAGGGACAGCAGATGAAAAACTGTTTTTT

abundance: NA
d_gene: NA
v_gene: TRBV6-5
j_gene: TRBJ1-2
CDR3aa: CASRRTGNYGYTF
CDR3nt: TGTGCCAGCAGACGAACAGGGAACTATGGCTACACCTTC

abundance: NA
d_gene: TRBD2
v_gene: TRBV4-2
j_gene: TRBJ2-1
CDR3aa: CASSHKASGSGNEQFF
CDR3nt: TGTGCCAGCAGCCATAAAGCTAGCGGGAGTGGGAATGAGCAGTTCTTC

abundance: NA
d_gene: NA
v_gene: TRBV19
j_gene: TRBJ1-6
CDR3aa: CASSMVGVGSSYNSPLHF
CDR3nt: TGTGCCAGTAGTATGGTCGGTGTCGGGAGCTCCTATAATTCACCCCTCCACTTT

abundance: NA
d_gene: NA
v_gene: TRBV12-3/TRBV12-4
j_gene: TRBJ1-1
CDR3aa: CASSFTGDTEAFF
CDR3nt: TGTGCCAGCAGTTTCACCGGGGACACTGAAGCTTTCTTT

abundance: NA
d_gene: NA
v_gene: TRBV7-2
j_gene: TRBJ1-6
CDR3aa: CASSLGTGSNSPLHF
CDR3nt: TGTGCCAGCAGCTTAGGAACGGGGTCCAATTCACCCCTCCACTTT

abundance: NA
d_gene: NA
v_gene: TRBV18
j_gene: TRBJ1-1
CDR3aa: CASSPLQGEAFF
CDR3nt: TGTGCCAGCTCACCGCTACAGGGTGAAGCTTTCTTT

abundance: NA
d_gene: NA
v_gene: TRBV7-6
j_gene: TRBJ2-1
CDR3aa: CASSLTRGGGDNEQFF
CDR3nt: TGTGCCAGCAGCCTAACTCGGGGAGGCGGGGACAATGAGCAGTTCTTC

abundance: NA
d_gene: NA
v_gene: TRBV5-1
j_gene: TRBJ2-1
CDR3aa: CASSLTADNEQFF
CDR3nt: TGCGCCAGCAGCTTGACAGCAGACAATGAGCAGTTCTTC

abundance: NA
d_gene: TRBD1
v_gene: TRBV18
j_gene: TRBJ2-7
CDR3aa: CASSPQTGQPYEQYF
CDR3nt: TGTGCCAGCTCACCCCAAACGGGACAGCCCTACGAGCAGTACTTC

abundance: NA
d_gene: NA
v_gene: TRBV12-2
j_gene: TRBJ2-7
CDR3aa: CASRLHGTGPYEQYF
CDR3nt: TGTGCAAGTCGCCTACACGGGACAGGGCCCTACGAGCAGTACTTC

abundance: NA
d_gene: TRBD1
v_gene: TRBV18
j_gene: TRBJ1-2
CDR3aa: CASSYSTGVPDGYTF
CDR3nt: TGTGCCAGCTCGTATTCGACAGGGGTTCCTGATGGCTACACCTTC

abundance: NA
d_gene: NA
v_gene: TRBV10-3
j_gene: TRBJ2-5
CDR3aa: CAISESTGNSQETQYF
CDR3nt: TGTGCCATCAGTGAGTCTACGGGGAATAGCCAAGAGACCCAGTACTTC

abundance: NA
d_gene: TRBD1
v_gene: TRBV6-5
j_gene: TRBJ2-3
CDR3aa: CASRQRTGADTQYF
CDR3nt: TGTGCCAGCAGACAGAGAACAGGGGCAGATACGCAGTATTTT

abundance: NA
d_gene: TRBD2
v_gene: TRBV4-2
j_gene: TRBJ2-6
CDR3aa: CASSHSGTGANVLTF
CDR3nt: TGTGCCAGCAGCCATAGCGGGACCGGGGCCAACGTCCTGACTTTC

abundance: NA
d_gene: TRBD2
v_gene: TRBV5-4
j_gene: TRBJ2-7
CDR3aa: CASSVVAGAYEQYF
CDR3nt: TGTGCCAGCAGCGTTGTAGCGGGAGCCTACGAGCAGTACTTC

abundance: NA
d_gene: TRBD1
v_gene: TRBV27
j_gene: TRBJ2-1
CDR3aa: CASSPGTGAYNEQFF
CDR3nt: TGTGCCAGCAGTCCCGGGACAGGGGCCTACAATGAGCAGTTCTTC

abundance: NA
d_gene: NA
v_gene: TRBV29-1
j_gene: TRBJ1-1
CDR3aa: CSVYGQQGSNTEAFF
CDR3nt: TGCAGCGTATACGGACAACAGGGATCGAACACTGAAGCTTTCTTT

abundance: NA
d_gene: NA
v_gene: TRBV10-3
j_gene: TRBJ2-2
CDR3aa: CAISESSPTNTGELFF
CDR3nt: TGTGCCATCAGTGAGTCGAGTCCAACCAACACCGGGGAGCTGTTTTTT

abundance: NA
d_gene: NA
v_gene: TRBV21-1
j_gene: TRBJ1-3
CDR3aa: CASSSGTEFRTPGNTIYF
CDR3nt: TGTGCCAGCAGCTCCGGGACAGAATTCAGAACCCCTGGAAACACCATATATTTT

abundance: once
d_gene: NA
v_gene: TRBV6-1
j_gene: TRBJ1-4
CDR3aa: CASSDFQGDNEKLFF
CDR3nt: TGTGCCAGCAGTGATTTCCAGGGCGATAATGAAAAACTGTTTTTT

abundance: NA
d_gene: NA
v_gene: TRBV6-5
j_gene: TRBJ2-5
CDR3aa: CASSQGRETQYF
CDR3nt: TGTGCCAGCAGTCAGGGTAGGGAGACCCAGTACTTC

abundance: few
d_gene: TRBD2
v_gene: TRBV14
j_gene: TRBJ2-1
CDR3aa: CASSPSGRAVREQFF
CDR3nt: TGTGCCAGCAGCCCTAGCGGGAGGGCCGTCAGGGAGCAGTTCTTC